This entry features one T cell receptor beta chain sequence. The data originate from a study of blood T cell repertoires in COVID-19. Study-level background: Samples taken during acute and convalescent COVID-19 were collected in the United States, Italy and Spain.

The assay was immunoSEQ multiplex PCR, and TCRdb's table has in-frame clones only and misses some. The sample holds about 97,000 clones, more than 65% seen once. What was sequenced was peripheral blood. This clonotype was obtained from a man aged 60 to 75 with acute or convalescent COVID-19.

The CDR3 spells CASSIDPGLAGGPSPDNEQFF. In DNA form, the CDR3 reads TGTGCCAGTAGTATAGATCCGGGACTAGCGGGAGGGCCATCGCCCGACAATGAGCAGTTCTTC. The chain links TRBV19 to TRBJ2-1, with TRBD2 matching over 16 bases. Germline trimming cut 0 bases from V and 5 bases from J; bases unmatched to any gene: 13. The length of the CDR3 is 21 residues. Germline CDR1 reads LNHDA; CDR2 reads SQIVND (reference sequence).